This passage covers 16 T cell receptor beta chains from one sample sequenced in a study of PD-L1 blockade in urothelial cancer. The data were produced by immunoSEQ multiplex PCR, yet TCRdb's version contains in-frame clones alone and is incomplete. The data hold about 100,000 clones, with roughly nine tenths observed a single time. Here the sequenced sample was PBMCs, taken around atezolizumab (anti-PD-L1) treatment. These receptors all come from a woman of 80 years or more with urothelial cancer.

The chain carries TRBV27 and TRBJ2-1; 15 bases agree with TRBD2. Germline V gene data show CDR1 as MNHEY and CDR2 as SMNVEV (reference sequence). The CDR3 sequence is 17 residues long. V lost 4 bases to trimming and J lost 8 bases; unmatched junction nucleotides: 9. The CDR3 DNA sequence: TGTGCCAGCAGTTATGGGAGACGGACTAGCGGGAGGGATGAGCAGTTCTTC. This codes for CASSYGRRTSGRDEQFF.

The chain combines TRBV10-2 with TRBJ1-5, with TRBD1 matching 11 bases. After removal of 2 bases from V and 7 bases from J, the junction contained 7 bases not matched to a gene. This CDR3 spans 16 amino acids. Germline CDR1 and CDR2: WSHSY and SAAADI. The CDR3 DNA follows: TGCGCCAGCAGTGAGAGGGACAGGGGGGTTTGGCAGCCCCAGCATTTT. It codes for CASSERDRGVWQPQHF.

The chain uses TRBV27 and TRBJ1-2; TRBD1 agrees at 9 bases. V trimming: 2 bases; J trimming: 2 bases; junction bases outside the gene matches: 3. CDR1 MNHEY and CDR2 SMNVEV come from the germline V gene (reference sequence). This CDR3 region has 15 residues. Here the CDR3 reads CASSLTGQGNYGYTF. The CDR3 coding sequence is TGTGCCAGCAGTTTAACGGGACAGGGCAACTATGGCTACACCTTC.

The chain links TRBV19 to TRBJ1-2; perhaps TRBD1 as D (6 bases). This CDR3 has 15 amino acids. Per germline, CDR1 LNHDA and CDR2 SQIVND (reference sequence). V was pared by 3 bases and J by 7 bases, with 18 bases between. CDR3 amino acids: CASSIGGGAVSGYTF. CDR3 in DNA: TGTGCCAGTAGTATCGGAGGGGGGGCCGTCTCTGGCTACACCTTC.

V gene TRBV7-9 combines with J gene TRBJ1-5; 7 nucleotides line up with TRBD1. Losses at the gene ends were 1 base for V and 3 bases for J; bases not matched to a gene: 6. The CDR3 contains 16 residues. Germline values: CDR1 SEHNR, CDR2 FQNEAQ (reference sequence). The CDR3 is CASSLEGQTFNQPQHF. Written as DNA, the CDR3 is TGTGCCAGCAGCTTAGAGGGACAGACCTTCAATCAGCCCCAGCATTTT.

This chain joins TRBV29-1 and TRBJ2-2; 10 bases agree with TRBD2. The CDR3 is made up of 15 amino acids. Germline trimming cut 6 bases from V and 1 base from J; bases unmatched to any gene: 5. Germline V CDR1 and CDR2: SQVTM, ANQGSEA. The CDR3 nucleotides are TGCAGCGTGCGGACTAGCGGTTTGAACACCGGGGAGCTGTTTTTT. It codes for CSVRTSGLNTGELFF.

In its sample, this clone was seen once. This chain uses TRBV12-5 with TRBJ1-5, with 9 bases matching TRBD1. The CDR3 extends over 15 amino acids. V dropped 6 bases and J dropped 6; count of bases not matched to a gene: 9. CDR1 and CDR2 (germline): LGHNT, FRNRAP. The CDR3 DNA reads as TGTGCTAGTGGAAAGGGACAGGGCTGGCGTCAGCCCCAGCATTTT. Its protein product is CASGKGQGWRQPQHF.

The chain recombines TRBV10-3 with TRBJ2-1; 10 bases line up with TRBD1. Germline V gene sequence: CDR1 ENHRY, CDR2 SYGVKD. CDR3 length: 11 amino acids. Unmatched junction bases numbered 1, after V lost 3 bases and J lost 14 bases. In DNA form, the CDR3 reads TGTGCCATCAGTGATGGGACAGGGGAGTTCTTC. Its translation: CAISDGTGEFF.

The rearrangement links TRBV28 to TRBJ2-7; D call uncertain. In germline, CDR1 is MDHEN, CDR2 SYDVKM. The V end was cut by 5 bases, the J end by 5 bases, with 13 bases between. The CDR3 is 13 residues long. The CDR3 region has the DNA TGTGCCAGCAGTACCCCTGCAGAAAACGAGCAGTACTTC. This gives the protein CASSTPAENEQYF.

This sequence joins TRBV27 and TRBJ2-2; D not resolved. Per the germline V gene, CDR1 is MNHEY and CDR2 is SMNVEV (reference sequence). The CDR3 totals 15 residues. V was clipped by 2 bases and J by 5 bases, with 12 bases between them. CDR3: CASSLVQDGTGELFF. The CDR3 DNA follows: TGTGCCAGCAGTTTAGTGCAGGATGGAACCGGGGAGCTGTTTTTT.

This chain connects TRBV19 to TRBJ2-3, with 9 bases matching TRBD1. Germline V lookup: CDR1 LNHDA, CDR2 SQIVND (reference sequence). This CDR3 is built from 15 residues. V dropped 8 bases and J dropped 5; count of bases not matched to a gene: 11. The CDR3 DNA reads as TGTGCCAGTGGTAGACCGGGACAGGGCAGAGATACGCAGTATTTT. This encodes CASGRPGQGRDTQYF. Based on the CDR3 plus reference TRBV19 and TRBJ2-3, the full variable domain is DGGITQSPKYLFRKEGQNVTLSCEQNLNHDAMYWYRQDPGQGLRLIYYSQIVNDFQKGDIAEGYSVSREKKESFPLTVTSAQKNPTAFYLCASGRPGQGRDTQYFGPGTRLTVL.

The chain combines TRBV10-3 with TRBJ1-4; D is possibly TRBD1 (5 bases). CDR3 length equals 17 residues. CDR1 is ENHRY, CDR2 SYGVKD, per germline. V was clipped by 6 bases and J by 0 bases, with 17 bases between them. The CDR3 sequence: CAIRSGTGSATNEKLFF. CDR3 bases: TGTGCCATCAGATCCGGGACTGGGAGTGCAACTAATGAAAAACTGTTTTTT.

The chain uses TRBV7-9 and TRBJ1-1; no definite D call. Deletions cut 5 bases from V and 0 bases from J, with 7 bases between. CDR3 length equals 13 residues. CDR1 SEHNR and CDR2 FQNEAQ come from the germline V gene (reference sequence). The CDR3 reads CASSPQLNTEAFF. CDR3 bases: TGTGCCAGCAGCCCACAGTTGAACACTGAAGCTTTCTTT. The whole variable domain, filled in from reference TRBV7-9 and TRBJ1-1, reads DTGVSQNPRHKITKRGQNVTFRCDPISEHNRLYWYRQTLGQGPEFLTYFQNEAQLEKSRLLSDRFSAERPKGSFSTLEIQRTEQGDSAMYLCASSPQLNTEAFFGQGTRLTVV.

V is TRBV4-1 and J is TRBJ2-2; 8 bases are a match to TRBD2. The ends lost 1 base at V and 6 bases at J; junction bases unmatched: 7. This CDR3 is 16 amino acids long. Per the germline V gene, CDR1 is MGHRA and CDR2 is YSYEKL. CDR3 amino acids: CASSQVRGGLPGELFF. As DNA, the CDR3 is TGCGCCAGCAGCCAAGTCCGGGGGGGACTACCCGGGGAGCTGTTTTTT.

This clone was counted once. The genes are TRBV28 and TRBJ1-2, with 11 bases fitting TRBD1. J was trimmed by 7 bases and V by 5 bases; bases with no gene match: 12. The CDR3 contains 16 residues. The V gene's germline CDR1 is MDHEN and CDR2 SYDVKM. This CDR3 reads CASSTLPGQGVIGYTF. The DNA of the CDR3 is TGTGCCAGCAGTACCCTCCCGGGACAGGGGGTCATTGGCTACACCTTC.

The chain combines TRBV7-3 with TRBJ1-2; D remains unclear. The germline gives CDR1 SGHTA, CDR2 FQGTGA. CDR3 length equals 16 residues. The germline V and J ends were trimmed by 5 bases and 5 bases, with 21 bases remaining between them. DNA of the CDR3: TGTGCCAGCAGCCCCACAGTCCTAGAAGGACTATATGGCTACACCTTC. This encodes CASSPTVLEGLYGYTF. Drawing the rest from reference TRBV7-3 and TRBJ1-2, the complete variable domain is GAGVSQTPSNKVTEKGKYVELRCDPISGHTALYWYRQSLGQGPEFLIYFQGTGAADDSGLPNDRFFAVRPEGSVSTLKIQRTERGDSAVYLCASSPTVLEGLYGYTFGSGTRLTVV.